Below, 21 T cell receptor beta chains from the same sample are listed, as sequenced in a study of cytomegalovirus exposure and HLA in healthy donors. PCR used 60 Vbeta primers and 13 Jbeta primers. The repertoire was sequenced with immunoSEQ multiplex PCR; TCRdb's copy has only in-frame clones and lacks some. The sample records about 140,000 clones, roughly 77% being singletons. The material sequenced was PBMCs. Receptors were obtained from a female donor in good health and CMV-seronegative.

The DNA of the CDR3 is TGTGCCAGCAGCGTAACGACAGGGCGGGAAGATACGCAGTATTTT. Residues: CASSVTTGREDTQYF. The chain employs TRBV9 and TRBJ2-3; weak D call: TRBD1 (7 bases). This CDR3 contains 15 residues. V was shortened by 1 base and J by 5 bases, with 14 bases between the two germline ends. CDR1 and CDR2 (germline): SGDLS, YYNGEE. The full variable domain, completed using reference TRBV9 and TRBJ2-3, is DSGVTQTPKHLITATGQRVTLRCSPRSGDLSVYWYQQSLDQGLQFLIQYYNGEERAKGNILERFSAQQFPDLHSELNLSSLELGDSALYFCASSVTTGREDTQYFGPGTRLTVL.

The chain is built from TRBV11-2 and TRBJ1-1; 8 positions match TRBD1. CDR3 length: 14 amino acids. Germline-derived CDR1 and CDR2 are SGHAT and FQNNGV. The J segment lost 3 bases and the V segment lost 6 bases, leaving 6 bases of the junction unmatched. The DNA of the CDR3 is TGTGCCAGCAGTTCCAGGGGGCCAGACACTGAAGCTTTCTTT. It translates to CASSSRGPDTEAFF.

The rearrangement joins TRBV4-1 to TRBJ2-2, with 9 bases identical to TRBD2. Per germline, CDR1 MGHRA and CDR2 YSYEKL. The junction had 9 bases not matched to a gene; V was cut back by 4 bases and J by 0 bases. This CDR3 is built from 18 residues. The CDR3 protein is CASSLQTSGFSNTGELFF. The DNA of the CDR3 is TGCGCCAGCAGCCTTCAGACTAGCGGTTTTTCGAACACCGGGGAGCTGTTTTTT.

The V call is TRBV6-1, the J call TRBJ2-3; 13 positions agree with TRBD2. V shed 7 bases and J 5 bases; nucleotides not matched to a gene: 6. The CDR3 runs to 15 residues. Germline CDR1 is MNHNS and CDR2 is SASEGT. CDR3: CASTWTSGGRDTQYF. In DNA, the CDR3 is TGTGCCAGCACCTGGACTAGCGGGGGCCGAGATACGCAGTATTTT.

V usage is TRBV28 and J usage is TRBJ1-2, with D possibly matching TRBD1 (5 bases). Trimming took off 2 bases at V and 4 bases at J, with 14 bases between the two ends. CDR1 MDHEN and CDR2 SYDVKM come from the germline V gene. The CDR3 has 15 amino acids. For the CDR3, the DNA is TGTGCCAGCAGTTTACGACTAAGGGGACTCTATGGCTACACCTTC. This gives the protein CASSLRLRGLYGYTF.

This chain uses TRBV2 with TRBJ1-2, with 8 bases lining up with TRBD1. Germline CDR1 SNHLY, CDR2 FYNNEI. CDR3 length equals 12 residues. V shed 5 bases, J shed 10 bases, and the junction held 6 bases outside the gene matches. The DNA of the CDR3 is TGTGCCAGCAGTCTAATGGACAGGGCCTACACCTTC. This encodes CASSLMDRAYTF.

V usage is TRBV9 and J usage is TRBJ2-7, with TRBD2 matching over 12 bases. The CDR3 extends over 17 amino acids. V shed 4 bases and J 2 bases; nucleotides not matched to a gene: 10. Germline assignment: CDR1 SGDLS and CDR2 YYNGEE. The CDR3: CASSLVGLAGLPYEQYF. In DNA form, the CDR3 reads TGTGCCAGCAGCCTAGTAGGACTAGCGGGGTTACCCTACGAGCAGTACTTC.

The chain uses TRBV4-1 and TRBJ2-7; 9 positions agree with TRBD1. With V trimmed by 0 bases and J by 10 bases, 7 bases remained unmatched. The germline V gene has CDR1 MGHRA and CDR2 YSYEKL. CDR3 length equals 14 residues. The CDR3 sequence: CASSQETGGFEQYF. Written as DNA, the CDR3 is TGCGCCAGCAGCCAAGAGACAGGGGGGTTTGAACAGTACTTC.

The chain links TRBV7-8 to TRBJ2-7, with TRBD2 as a possible D gene (5 bases). Germline values: CDR1 SGHVS, CDR2 FQNEAQ. CDR3 length: 14 residues. Trimming took off 6 bases at V and 6 bases at J, with 18 bases between the two ends. CDR3 in DNA: TGTGCCAGCAGTCCTAGCTCCAGGATCTCCGAGCAGTACTTC. This translates into CASSPSSRISEQYF.

V is TRBV5-1 and J is TRBJ1-2; tentatively, D is TRBD1 (6 bases). CDR1 and CDR2 (germline): SGHRS, YFSETQ. Between the trimmed V and J ends, which lost 4 bases and 2 bases, there was a span of 18 bases. This CDR3 is 16 amino acids long. The CDR3 DNA is TGCGCCAGCAGCCTTGCACGGGGGGCGCGAAACTATGGCTACACCTTC. As protein: CASSLARGARNYGYTF.

This chain joins TRBV6-1 and TRBJ2-3; no reliable D call. The germline V gene has CDR1 MNHNS and CDR2 SASEGT. The CDR3 is made up of 15 amino acids. The ends were cut back, 6 bases at V and 1 base at J, with 14 bases in the middle. The CDR3 DNA follows: TGTGCCAGCAGGCCCCAACTCATTGGCACAGATACGCAGTATTTT. This translates into CASRPQLIGTDTQYF.

This chain uses TRBV12-5 with TRBJ1-5; weak D call: TRBD1 (6 bases). Trimming removed 6 bases at V and 0 bases at J, with 15 bases between. Germline CDR1 reads LGHNT; CDR2 reads FRNRAP. The CDR3 runs 16 residues. CDR3 nucleotide sequence: TGTGCTAGTGGGCGAAACCGGGACAATAGCAATCAGCCCCAGCATTTT. Its protein product is CASGRNRDNSNQPQHF.

The chain carries TRBV19 and TRBJ1-2; D remains ambiguous. The germline gives CDR1 LNHDA, CDR2 SQIVND (reference sequence). Trimming left V 2 bases short and J 5 bases short, with 15 bases between. CDR3 length: 15 amino acids. The CDR3, as DNA: TGTGCCAGTAGTATATCTCTACCCGTCGTATATGGCTACACCTTC. This encodes CASSISLPVVYGYTF.

This chain joins TRBV7-9 and TRBJ2-7, with no clear D. V lost 6 bases and J 6 bases, leaving 9 bases between the germline ends. Looked up from germline, CDR1 is SEHNR and CDR2 is FQNEAQ (reference sequence). This CDR3 has 11 residues. CDR3 sequence (DNA): TGTGCCAGCAGTTTTAGTCGCGAGCAGTACTTC. Amino acid sequence: CASSFSREQYF.

Here the CDR3 DNA reads TGTGCCAGCAGCTTGGGACTAGATGGCAATGAGCAGTTCTTC. Encoded protein: CASSLGLDGNEQFF. The chain recombines TRBV5-4 with TRBJ2-1; possibly TRBD2 for D (6 bases). The V gene's germline CDR1 is SGHNT and CDR2 YYREEE (reference sequence). CDR3 length equals 14 residues. Deletions cut 0 bases from V and 6 bases from J, with 10 bases between.

The chain has TRBV5-1 and TRBJ2-3; possibly TRBD1 for D (6 bases). V was clipped by 0 bases and J by 3 bases, with 8 bases between them. The V gene's germline CDR1 is SGHRS and CDR2 YFSETQ. This CDR3 is 14 amino acids long. DNA for the CDR3: TGCGCCAGCAGCTTGGAAGGGACAACAGATACGCAGTATTTT. This codes for CASSLEGTTDTQYF. Drawing the rest from reference TRBV5-1 and TRBJ2-3, the complete variable domain is KAGVTQTPRYLIKTRGQQVTLSCSPISGHRSVSWYQQTPGQGLQFLFEYFSETQRNKGNFPGRFSGRQFSNSRSEMNVSTLELGDSALYLCASSLEGTTDTQYFGPGTRLTVL.

The chain is built from TRBV6-5 and TRBJ1-1; D possibly corresponds to TRBD1 (5 bases). CDR3 length: 14 residues. Trimming stripped 2 bases from V and 1 base from J, with 8 bases between. Germline V gene data show CDR1 as MNHEY and CDR2 as SVGAGI. This CDR3 is CASSYQDTNTEAFF. The DNA of the CDR3 is TGTGCCAGCAGTTACCAGGACACGAACACTGAAGCTTTCTTT.

The chain couples TRBV10-2 to TRBJ2-7; 9 bases match TRBD1. CDR3 size: 14 residues. The trim removed 6 bases at V and 0 bases at J, leaving 3 bases unmatched. The germline V gene has CDR1 WSHSY and CDR2 SAAADI. The CDR3: CASSGTGSSYEQYF. The CDR3 DNA reads as TGCGCCAGCAGCGGGACAGGGAGCTCCTACGAGCAGTACTTC.

J is TRBJ1-2 and V is TRBV15; TRBD1 is a possible D gene (6 bases). CDR1 LNHNV and CDR2 YYDKDF come from the germline V gene (reference sequence). The germline V and J ends were trimmed by 5 bases and 6 bases, with 16 bases remaining between them. The CDR3 spans 14 residues. CDR3 loop: CATSEGQFRHGYTF. The CDR3 DNA is TGTGCCACCAGCGAGGGACAATTTAGACATGGCTACACCTTC.

CDR3 DNA sequence: TGTGCCACCCGGGGGGTAGCACCGAACAATGAGCAGTTCTTC. Protein sequence: CATRGVAPNNEQFF. The V call is TRBV10-3, the J call TRBJ2-1; 7 nucleotides line up with TRBD2. From germline, CDR1 is ENHRY and CDR2 SYGVKD. The J segment lost 5 bases and the V segment lost 10 bases, leaving 11 bases of the junction unmatched. The CDR3 is 14 amino acids.

The gene calls are TRBV28 and TRBJ2-2; 8 bases are a match to TRBD1. CDR1 and CDR2 (germline): MDHEN, SYDVKM. This CDR3 comprises 16 residues. V lost 7 bases to trimming and J lost 1 base; unmatched junction nucleotides: 8. CDR3 region: CASNLDRGKNTGELFF. Here the CDR3 DNA reads TGTGCCAGCAACTTAGACAGGGGAAAGAACACCGGGGAGCTGTTTTTT.